One and the same sample provided the 29 T cell receptor beta chains below, sequenced in a study of cytomegalovirus exposure and HLA in healthy donors. In the PCR, 60 Vbeta and 13 Jbeta primers were used. Repertoires were generated with immunoSEQ multiplex PCR, while TCRdb's copy carries only in-frame clones and drops some. The sample lists about 70,000 clones, 78% occurring once. Sequencing was performed on PBMCs. Receptor source: a girl aged 5-17 years in good health and CMV-seropositive.

The rearrangement links TRBV30 to TRBJ2-1, with a weak D call TRBD2 (5 bases). The V end was cut by 3 bases, the J end by 7 bases, with 10 bases between. Germline V gene data show CDR1 as GTSNPN and CDR2 as SVGIG (reference sequence). The CDR3 has 12 amino acids. The CDR3: CAWSPGENEQFF. CDR3 DNA sequence: TGTGCCTGGAGCCCCGGGGAGAATGAGCAGTTCTTC.

The chain links TRBV5-1 to TRBJ1-2, with D unresolved. Trimming left V 3 bases short and J 4 bases short, with 16 bases between. Germline CDR1 and CDR2: SGHRS and YFSETQ. The CDR3 contains 15 residues. CDR3 sequence reads: CASSSALSATYGYTF. As DNA, the CDR3 is TGCGCCAGCAGCTCCGCCCTAAGCGCAACCTATGGCTACACCTTC.

The rearrangement joins TRBV11-2 to TRBJ1-6, with D maybe TRBD1 (6 bases). This CDR3 has 13 residues. The germline gives CDR1 SGHAT, CDR2 FQNNGV. V shed 3 bases and J shed 15 bases, with 15 bases lying between them. The CDR3, as DNA: TGTGCCAGCAGCTTTCAAGGGGGTTCGGGCCTCCACTTT. Translating gives CASSFQGGSGLHF.

The chain employs TRBV5-1 and TRBJ2-7, with a possible D match to TRBD2 (5 bases). Trimming shortened V by 3 bases and J by 4 bases, and 14 bases separated the two germline ends. This CDR3 is built from 14 residues. CDR1 SGHRS and CDR2 YFSETQ come from the germline V gene. CDR3 loop: CASSSAGLEYEQYF. CDR3 nucleotides: TGCGCCAGCAGCTCTGCCGGACTCGAGTACGAGCAGTACTTC.

The V call is TRBV4-1, the J call TRBJ2-3, with 13 bases that match TRBD2. CDR3 length: 15 amino acids. In germline, CDR1 is MGHRA, CDR2 YSYEKL. J was trimmed by 3 bases and V by 5 bases; bases with no gene match: 2. The CDR3 here is CASSRLAGGTDTQYF. The CDR3 DNA is TGCGCCAGCAGCAGACTAGCGGGAGGAACAGATACGCAGTATTTT.

The chain couples TRBV7-6 to TRBJ2-7; D ambiguous. Germline V CDR1 and CDR2: SGHVS, FNYEAQ. The CDR3 contains 12 residues. V shed 1 base and J shed 6 bases, with 7 bases lying between them. The CDR3, as DNA: TGTGCCAGCAGCTTAGATTCCCTCGAGCAGTACTTC. Residues: CASSLDSLEQYF.

This clone was seen only a few times. The genes are TRBV6-5 and TRBJ2-2; TRBD1 is a possible D gene (6 bases). The CDR3 consists of 15 residues. V lost 0 bases, J lost 1 base, and 6 bases lay in between. CDR1 and CDR2 (germline): MNHEY, SVGAGI. CDR3 sequence reads: CASSYSTGNTGELFF. In nucleotides, the CDR3 is TGTGCCAGCAGTTACTCGACAGGGAACACCGGGGAGCTGTTTTTT.

The chain employs TRBV27 and TRBJ2-1, with TRBD2 as a possible D gene (6 bases). Trimming stripped 3 bases from V and 2 bases from J, with 11 bases between. CDR3 length equals 15 residues. The V gene's germline CDR1 is MNHEY and CDR2 SMNVEV (reference sequence). In DNA form, the CDR3 reads TGTGCCAGCAGTTTTGGAGGGGCCCCCTACAATGAGCAGTTCTTC. It codes for CASSFGGAPYNEQFF.

This clone was observed a few times. The V call is TRBV6-1, the J call TRBJ2-7; no firm D call. Trimming cost V 0 bases and J 7 bases, with 10 bases left between them. CDR3 size: 13 residues. Germline-derived CDR1 and CDR2 are MNHNS and SASEGT. The CDR3 DNA reads TGTGCCAGCAGTGAAGCTTCCCTCGGGGAGCAGTACTTC. Amino acids: CASSEASLGEQYF.

This clone has only a few counts. V usage is TRBV4-3 and J usage is TRBJ2-1; D is uncertain. Germline V gene sequence: CDR1 LGHNA, CDR2 YSLEER. V was trimmed by 6 bases and J by 5 bases, leaving 11 bases between them. CDR3 length: 13 residues. CDR3 nucleotides: TGCGCCAGCAGTGTGAGTTCCCACAATGAGCAGTTCTTC. Translated: CASSVSSHNEQFF.

This clone was counted a few times. The chain recombines TRBV2 with TRBJ1-1; D perhaps matches TRBD1 (6 bases). Trimming left V 4 bases short and J 0 bases short, with 12 bases between. CDR1 and CDR2 from the germline V gene are SNHLY and FYNNEI. The CDR3 is 15 residues long. DNA for the CDR3: TGTGCCAGCAGTGCCTGGGGGCCCATGAACACTGAAGCTTTCTTT. This translates into CASSAWGPMNTEAFF.

This clone came up a few times. This rearrangement joins TRBV9 to TRBJ1-5, with unresolved D. With 4 bases removed from V and 3 bases from J, the gap between germline ends came to 17 bases. The CDR3 length is 16 residues. The germline V gene has CDR1 SGDLS and CDR2 YYNGEE. CDR3 sequence: CASSPSGASNNQPQHF. CDR3 coding DNA: TGTGCCAGCAGCCCATCGGGAGCATCCAACAATCAGCCCCAGCATTTT.

This CDR3 reads CASSEAALEYSYNEQFF. As DNA, the CDR3 is TGCGCCAGCAGTGAGGCCGCACTAGAATACTCCTACAATGAGCAGTTCTTC. V gene TRBV10-2 combines with J gene TRBJ2-1, with D possibly being TRBD2 (5 bases). V lost 2 bases and J 0 bases, leaving 14 bases between the germline ends. The germline gives CDR1 WSHSY, CDR2 SAAADI. The CDR3 sequence is 17 residues long.

V gene TRBV28 combines with J gene TRBJ2-7, with 7 bases identical to TRBD1. The CDR3 totals 14 residues. Trimming took 9 bases from V and 5 from J; bases not matched to a gene: 13. The V gene's germline CDR1 is MDHEN and CDR2 SYDVKM. The CDR3 DNA sequence: TGTGCCAGTTATGGACAGGATACGGTCAACGAGCAGTACTTC. This codes for CASYGQDTVNEQYF.

The V and J genes are TRBV2 and TRBJ1-5, with a tentative D call TRBD1 (6 bases). The germline V gene has CDR1 SNHLY and CDR2 FYNNEI. With 7 bases removed from V and 2 bases from J, the gap between germline ends came to 15 bases. This CDR3 contains 15 residues. CDR3 loop: CASNLQGFGNQPQHF. The CDR3 coding sequence is TGTGCCAGCAACCTACAGGGATTTGGCAATCAGCCCCAGCATTTT.

About this clone: One junction end does not reproduce the germline sequence, and a read error may be involved. Other nucleotide sequences in the sample specify the same CDR3. The rearrangement uses TRBV4-3 and TRBJ1-1; possibly TRBD1 for D (5 bases). Germline CDR1 is LGHNA and CDR2 is YSLEER. The CDR3 has 16 residues. The CDR3 loop reads CASSQSARERGTEAFF. The CDR3 DNA reads TGCGCCAGCAGCCAATCTGCCAGGGAGCGGGGGACTGAAGCCTTCTTT.

The CDR3 DNA reads as TGTGCCAGCAGTGGGGCCCCAGGTTCACCCCTCCACTTT. Its protein is CASSGAPGSPLHF. The chain links TRBV6-1 to TRBJ1-6, with unresolved D. CDR1 MNHNS and CDR2 SASEGT come from the germline V gene. V shed 4 bases and J shed 9 bases, with 10 bases lying between them. This CDR3 comprises 13 residues.

The chain recombines TRBV19 with TRBJ2-7, with 9 bases that match TRBD1. The CDR3 has 14 amino acids. Unmatched junction bases numbered 3, after V lost 6 bases and J lost 0 bases. Germline V lookup: CDR1 LNHDA, CDR2 SQIVND (reference sequence). The DNA for the CDR3 is TGTGCCAGTAGGACGGGACAGGGCTCCTACGAGCAGTACTTC. This gives the protein CASRTGQGSYEQYF.

The chain combines TRBV10-3 with TRBJ2-3; TRBD2 matches at 9 bases. CDR1 ENHRY and CDR2 SYGVKD come from the germline V gene. This CDR3 comprises 20 residues. Losses at the gene ends were 0 bases for V and 0 bases for J; bases not matched to a gene: 13. The CDR3 is CAISESKVLAGIVSTDTQYF. In DNA, the CDR3 is TGTGCCATCAGTGAGTCGAAGGTACTAGCGGGCATTGTTAGCACAGATACGCAGTATTTT.

This chain links TRBV7-9 with TRBJ2-7; TRBD1 might be the D (6 bases). The CDR3 has 14 amino acids. The V gene lost 7 bases and the J gene lost 6 bases, with 19 bases spanning the gap. Germline V lookup: CDR1 SEHNR, CDR2 FQNEAQ (reference sequence). The chain's CDR3 is CASTQAQGSGEQYF. CDR3 coding DNA: TGTGCCAGCACCCAGGCGCAGGGGTCGGGCGAGCAGTACTTC.

V usage is TRBV28 and J usage is TRBJ2-7; the D gene is possibly TRBD2 (5 bases). The CDR3 has 15 residues. Looked up from germline, CDR1 is MDHEN and CDR2 is SYDVKM. The V and J ends lost 2 bases and 9 bases respectively, with 20 bases between them. The chain's CDR3 is CASSLGSGFRAGQYF. The CDR3 bases are TGTGCCAGCAGTTTAGGTTCTGGATTTAGGGCGGGGCAGTACTTC.

V and J are TRBV28 and TRBJ1-2; D is uncertain. V lost 3 bases to trimming and J lost 9 bases, with 11 bases between them. The CDR3 length is 12 residues. The germline gives CDR1 MDHEN, CDR2 SYDVKM. CDR3 residues: CASSFQTQRYTF. CDR3 coding DNA: TGTGCCAGCAGTTTCCAGACTCAGCGCTACACCTTC.

The rearrangement links TRBV27 to TRBJ2-7, with D perhaps matching TRBD2 (7 bases). Trimming took 5 bases from V and 5 from J, leaving 16 bases between them. CDR1 MNHEY and CDR2 SMNVEV come from the germline V gene (reference sequence). The CDR3 sequence is 14 residues long. CDR3 amino acids: CASSLGRGGHEQYF. CDR3 nucleotides: TGTGCCAGCAGTCTGGGCAGGGGAGGGCACGAGCAGTACTTC.

The chain employs TRBV7-9 and TRBJ2-2, with 7 positions matching TRBD2. The ends lost 1 base at V and 6 bases at J; junction bases unmatched: 2. Germline V gene sequence: CDR1 SEHNR, CDR2 FQNEAQ (reference sequence). This CDR3 is built from 14 residues. Here the CDR3 DNA reads TGTGCCAGCAGCTTAGAGGCGGGGGCCGGGGAGCTGTTTTTT. Translated: CASSLEAGAGELFF. The complete variable domain, with remaining parts taken from reference TRBV7-9 and TRBJ2-2, reads DTGVSQNPRHKITKRGQNVTFRCDPISEHNRLYWYRQTLGQGPEFLTYFQNEAQLEKSRLLSDRFSAERPKGSFSTLEIQRTEQGDSAMYLCASSLEAGAGELFFGEGSRLTVL.

The sample holds a few counts of this clone. As DNA, the CDR3 is TGTGCAAGTCGCTTATACCTACCCGGGGAGCTGTTTTTT. Translated: CASRLYLPGELFF. This chain uses TRBV12-2 with TRBJ2-2; the table's D gene call, TRBD2, was not cross checked with the DNA. TRBV12-2 is labeled a pseudogene. The CDR3 is 13 residues long.

The rearrangement joins TRBV4-1 to TRBJ2-7; 8 bases line up with TRBD1. In germline, CDR1 is MGHRA, CDR2 YSYEKL. The CDR3 contains 19 residues. V lost 3 bases to trimming and J lost 2 bases; unmatched junction nucleotides: 18. CDR3 sequence reads: CASSQIIGQGGYLTYEQYF. The CDR3, as DNA: TGCGCCAGCAGCCAGATCATCGGACAGGGAGGCTACCTTACCTACGAGCAGTACTTC.

The chain recombines TRBV11-2 with TRBJ2-6, with D hard to call. Per the germline V gene, CDR1 is SGHAT and CDR2 is FQNNGV. V was pared by 10 bases and J by 0 bases, with 7 bases between. The CDR3 has 13 amino acids. This chain's CDR3 is CATLRSGANVLTF. For the CDR3, the DNA is TGTGCCACTCTTCGCTCTGGGGCCAACGTCCTGACTTTC. The variable domain in full, completed from reference TRBV11-2 and TRBJ2-6, reads EAGVAQSPRYKIIEKRQSVAFWCNPISGHATLYWYQQILGQGPKLLIQFQNNGVVDDSQLPKDRFSAERLKGVDSTLKIQPAKLEDSAVYLCATLRSGANVLTFGAGSRLTVL.

The chain couples TRBV4-1 to TRBJ1-1; TRBD1 agrees at 9 bases. This CDR3 is 15 amino acids long. CDR1 is MGHRA and CDR2 is YSYEKL in the germline V gene. Trimming removed 4 bases from V and 5 bases from J; junction bases left unmatched: 8. The chain's CDR3 is CASSPLGTGWTEAFF. CDR3 bases: TGCGCCAGCAGCCCGTTGGGGACAGGGTGGACTGAAGCTTTCTTT.

This chain links TRBV14 with TRBJ2-2; perhaps TRBD2 as D (5 bases). The CDR3 consists of 14 residues. The V end was cut by 4 bases, the J end by 4 bases, with 10 bases between. The V gene's germline CDR1 is SGHDN and CDR2 FVKESK. CDR3 nucleotide sequence: TGTGCCAGCAGCCGTGAGGGAGTCACCGGGGAGCTGTTTTTT. This gives the protein CASSREGVTGELFF.